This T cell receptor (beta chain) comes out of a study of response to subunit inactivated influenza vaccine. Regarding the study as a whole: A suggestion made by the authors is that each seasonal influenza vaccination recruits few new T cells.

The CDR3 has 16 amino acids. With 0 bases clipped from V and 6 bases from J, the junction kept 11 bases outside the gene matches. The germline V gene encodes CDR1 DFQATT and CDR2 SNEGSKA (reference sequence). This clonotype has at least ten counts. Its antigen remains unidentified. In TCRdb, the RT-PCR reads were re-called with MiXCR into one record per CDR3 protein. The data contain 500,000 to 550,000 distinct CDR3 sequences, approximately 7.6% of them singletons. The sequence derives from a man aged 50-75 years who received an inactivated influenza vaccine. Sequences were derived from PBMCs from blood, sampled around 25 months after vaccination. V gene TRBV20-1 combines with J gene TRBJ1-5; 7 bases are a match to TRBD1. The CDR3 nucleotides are TGCAGTGCTAGAGACATTGCGACAGGGAGTAGTCAGCCCCAGCATTTT. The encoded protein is CSARDIATGSSQPQHF.